This TCR beta chain is drawn from a study of T cell repertoires in cytomegalovirus infection. The germline V gene encodes CDR1 MGHRA and CDR2 YSYEKL. The CDR3 consists of 15 residues. Trimming stripped 4 bases from V and 2 bases from J, with 15 bases between. A few counts support this clonotype. Its antigen is currently unknown. TCRdb recomputed calls from the reads with MiXCR, one row per CDR3 protein. The sample lists 550,000 to 850,000 distinct CDR3 sequences, approximately 33% seen once, with 18% in the top ten. The material sequenced was cultured PBMCs, taken from culture after CMV antigen stimulation. The chain has TRBV4-1 and TRBJ2-7, with D possibly TRBD2 on 7 matching bases. This receptor was obtained from a human donor in good health (CMV status not recorded). Some clones in this sample may be carry-over from other donors' samples. CDR3 region: CASSPLGGATYEQYF. For the CDR3, the DNA is TGCGCCAGCAGCCCCCTGGGGGGGGCAACCTACGAGCAGTACTTC.